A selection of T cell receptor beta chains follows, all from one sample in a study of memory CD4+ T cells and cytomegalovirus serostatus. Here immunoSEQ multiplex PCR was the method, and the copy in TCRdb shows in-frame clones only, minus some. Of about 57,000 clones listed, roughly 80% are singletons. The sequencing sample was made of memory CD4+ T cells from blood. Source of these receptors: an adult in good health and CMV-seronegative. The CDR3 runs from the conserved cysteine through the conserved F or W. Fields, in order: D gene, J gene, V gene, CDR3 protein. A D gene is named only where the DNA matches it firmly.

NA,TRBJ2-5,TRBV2,CASSVAWRETQYF
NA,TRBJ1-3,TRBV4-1,CASRGDGFFSGNTIYF
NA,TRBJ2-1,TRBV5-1,CASRRGGDSNEQFF
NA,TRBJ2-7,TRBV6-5,CASSENLYF
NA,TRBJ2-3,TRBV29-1,CSVVGKGDTQYF
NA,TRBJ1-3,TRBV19,CASTARNTIYF
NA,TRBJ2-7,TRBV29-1,CSVEVLQKGEQYF
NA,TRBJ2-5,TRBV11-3,CASSLDSAGETQYF
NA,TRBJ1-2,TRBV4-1,CASSHGQIRNYGYTF
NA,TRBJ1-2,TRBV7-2,CASSLSGRPSYGYTF
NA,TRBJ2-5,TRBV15,CATSRDSKGVTQYF
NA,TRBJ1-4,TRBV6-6,CASSYPEGLNEKLFF
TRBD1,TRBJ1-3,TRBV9,CARGRQGFTPGNTIYF
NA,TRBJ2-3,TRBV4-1,CASSQVGTGTDTQYF
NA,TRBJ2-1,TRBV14,CASSQDLVPQGQFF
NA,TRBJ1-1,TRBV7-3,CASSPGTSRPEAFF
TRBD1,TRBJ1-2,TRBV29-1,CSARTGYGYTF